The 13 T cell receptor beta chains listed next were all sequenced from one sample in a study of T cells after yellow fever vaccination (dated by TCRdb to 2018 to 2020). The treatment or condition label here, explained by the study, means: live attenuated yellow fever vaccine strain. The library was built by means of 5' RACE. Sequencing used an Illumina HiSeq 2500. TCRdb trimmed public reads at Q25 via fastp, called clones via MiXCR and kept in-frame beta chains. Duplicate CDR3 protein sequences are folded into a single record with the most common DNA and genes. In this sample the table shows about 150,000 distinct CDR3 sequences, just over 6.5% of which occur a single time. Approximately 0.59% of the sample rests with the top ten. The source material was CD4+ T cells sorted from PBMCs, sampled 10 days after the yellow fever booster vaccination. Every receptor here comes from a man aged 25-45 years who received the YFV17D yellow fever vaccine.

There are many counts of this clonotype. Here the CDR3 DNA reads TGCAGCGTTCGTCGGGAGGGTACCTACAATGAGCAGTTCTTC. Amino acids: CSVRREGTYNEQFF. The chain joins TRBV29-1 to TRBJ2-1; 8 bases line up with TRBD2. CDR3 length: 14 amino acids. Germline CDR1 reads SQVTM; CDR2 reads ANQGSEA. Germline trimming cut 5 bases from V and 2 bases from J; bases unmatched to any gene: 5.

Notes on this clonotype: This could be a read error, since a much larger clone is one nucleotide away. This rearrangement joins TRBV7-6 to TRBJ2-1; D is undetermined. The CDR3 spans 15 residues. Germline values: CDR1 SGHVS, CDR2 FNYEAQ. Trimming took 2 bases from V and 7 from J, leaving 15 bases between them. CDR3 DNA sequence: TGTGCCAGCAGCTTACCCGAGGCAGAACAGAATGAGCAGTTCTTC. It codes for CASSLPEAEQNEQFF.

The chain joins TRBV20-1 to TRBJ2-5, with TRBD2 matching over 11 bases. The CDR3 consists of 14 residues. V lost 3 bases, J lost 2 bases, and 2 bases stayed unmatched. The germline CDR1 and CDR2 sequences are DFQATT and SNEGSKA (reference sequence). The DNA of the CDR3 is TGCAGTGCTAGGGGGACTAGCGGACAAGAGACCCAGTACTTC. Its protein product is CSARGTSGQETQYF.

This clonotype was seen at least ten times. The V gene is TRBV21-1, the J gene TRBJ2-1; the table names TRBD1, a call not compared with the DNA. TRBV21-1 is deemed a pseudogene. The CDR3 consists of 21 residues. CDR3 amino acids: CASSKPSGLDDGKSSYNEQFF. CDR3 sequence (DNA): TGTGCCAGCAGCAAACCCAGCGGACTCGACGACGGGAAGAGCTCCTACAATGAGCAGTTCTTC.

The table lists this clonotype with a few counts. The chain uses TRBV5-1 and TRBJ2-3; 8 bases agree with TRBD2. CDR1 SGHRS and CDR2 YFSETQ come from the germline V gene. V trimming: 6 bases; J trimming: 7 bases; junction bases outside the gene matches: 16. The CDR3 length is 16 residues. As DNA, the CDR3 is TGCGCCAGCATGGCCCTGGGCAGCGGGAGTCTTAATACGCAGTATTTT. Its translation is CASMALGSGSLNTQYF.

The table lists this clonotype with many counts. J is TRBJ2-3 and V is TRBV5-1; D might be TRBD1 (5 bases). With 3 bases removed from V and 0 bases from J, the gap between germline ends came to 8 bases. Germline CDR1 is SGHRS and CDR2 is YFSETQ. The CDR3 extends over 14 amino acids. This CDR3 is CASSSTDSTDTQYF. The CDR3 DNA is TGCGCCAGCAGCTCGACAGATAGCACAGATACGCAGTATTTT.

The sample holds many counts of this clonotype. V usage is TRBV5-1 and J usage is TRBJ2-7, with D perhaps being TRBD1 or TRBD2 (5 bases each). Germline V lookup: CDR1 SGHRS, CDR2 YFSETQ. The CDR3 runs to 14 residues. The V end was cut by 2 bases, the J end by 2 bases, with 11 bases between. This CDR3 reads CASSFSGATYEQYF. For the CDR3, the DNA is TGCGCCAGCAGCTTTTCCGGGGCAACCTACGAGCAGTACTTC.

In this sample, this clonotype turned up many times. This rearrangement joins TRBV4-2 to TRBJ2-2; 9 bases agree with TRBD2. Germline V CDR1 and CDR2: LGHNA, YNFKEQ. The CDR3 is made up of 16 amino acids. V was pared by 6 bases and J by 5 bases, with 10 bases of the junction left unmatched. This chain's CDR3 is CASSPRVAGGTGELFF. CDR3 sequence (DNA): TGTGCCAGCAGTCCAAGAGTTGCGGGAGGGACCGGGGAGCTGTTTTTT.

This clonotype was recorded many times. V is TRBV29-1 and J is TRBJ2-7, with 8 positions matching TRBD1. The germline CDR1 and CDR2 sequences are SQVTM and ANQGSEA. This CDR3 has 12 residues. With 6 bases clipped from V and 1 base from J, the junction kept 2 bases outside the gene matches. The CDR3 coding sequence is TGCAGCGTGGGGACAGGATCCTACGAGCAGTACTTC. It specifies CSVGTGSYEQYF.

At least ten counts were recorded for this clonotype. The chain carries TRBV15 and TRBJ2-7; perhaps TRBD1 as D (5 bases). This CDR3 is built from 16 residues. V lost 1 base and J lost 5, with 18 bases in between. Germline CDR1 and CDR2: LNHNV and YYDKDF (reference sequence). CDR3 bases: TGTGCCACCAGCAGAGTAAGGTCCGGGCCGGACAACGAGCAGTACTTC. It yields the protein CATSRVRSGPDNEQYF.

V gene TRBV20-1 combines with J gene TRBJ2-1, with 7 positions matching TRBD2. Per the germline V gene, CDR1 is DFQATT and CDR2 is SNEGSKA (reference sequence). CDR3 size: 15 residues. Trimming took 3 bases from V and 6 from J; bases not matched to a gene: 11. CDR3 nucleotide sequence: TGCAGTGCTAGGCCGTTTGCGGGAGTATCCAATGAGCAGTTCTTC. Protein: CSARPFAGVSNEQFF.

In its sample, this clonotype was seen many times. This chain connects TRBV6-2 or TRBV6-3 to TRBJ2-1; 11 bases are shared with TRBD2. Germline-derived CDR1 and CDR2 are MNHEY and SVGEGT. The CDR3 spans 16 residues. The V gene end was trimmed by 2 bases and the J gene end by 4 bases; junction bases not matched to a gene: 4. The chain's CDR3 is CASSYGLAGGYNEQFF. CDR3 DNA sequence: TGTGCCAGCAGTTACGGCCTAGCGGGAGGATACAATGAGCAGTTCTTC.

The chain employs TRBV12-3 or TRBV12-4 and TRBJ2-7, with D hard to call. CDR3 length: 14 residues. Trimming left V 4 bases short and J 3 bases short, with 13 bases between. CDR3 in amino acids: CASSSPRTVYEQYF. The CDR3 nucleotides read TGTGCCAGCAGTTCCCCCCGGACGGTCTACGAGCAGTACTTC.